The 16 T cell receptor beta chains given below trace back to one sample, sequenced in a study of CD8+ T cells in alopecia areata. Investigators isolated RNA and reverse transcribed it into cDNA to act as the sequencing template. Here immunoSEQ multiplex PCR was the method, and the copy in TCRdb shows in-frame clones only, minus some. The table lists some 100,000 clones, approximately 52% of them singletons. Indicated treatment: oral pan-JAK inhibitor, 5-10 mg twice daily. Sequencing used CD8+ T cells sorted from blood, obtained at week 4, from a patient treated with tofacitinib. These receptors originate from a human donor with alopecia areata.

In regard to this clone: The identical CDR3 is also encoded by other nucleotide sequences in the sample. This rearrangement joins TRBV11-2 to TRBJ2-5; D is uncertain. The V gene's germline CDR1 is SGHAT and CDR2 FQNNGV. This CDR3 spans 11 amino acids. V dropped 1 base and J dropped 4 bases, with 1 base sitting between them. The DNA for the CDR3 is TGTGCCAGCAGCTTAGGAGAGACCCAGTACTTC. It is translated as CASSLGETQYF.

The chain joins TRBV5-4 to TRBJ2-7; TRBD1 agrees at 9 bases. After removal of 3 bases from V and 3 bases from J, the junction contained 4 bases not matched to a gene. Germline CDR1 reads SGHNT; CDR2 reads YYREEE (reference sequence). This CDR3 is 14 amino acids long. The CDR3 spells CASSSRDRVYEQYF. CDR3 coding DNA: TGTGCCAGCAGCTCCCGGGACAGGGTCTACGAGCAGTACTTC.

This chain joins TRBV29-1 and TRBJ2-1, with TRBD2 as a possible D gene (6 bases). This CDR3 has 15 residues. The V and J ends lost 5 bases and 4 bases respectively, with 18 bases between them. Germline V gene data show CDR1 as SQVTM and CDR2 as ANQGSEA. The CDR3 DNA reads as TGCAGCGTTTCTCATTGGGGGGTAGGGTACAATGAGCAGTTCTTC. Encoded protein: CSVSHWGVGYNEQFF.

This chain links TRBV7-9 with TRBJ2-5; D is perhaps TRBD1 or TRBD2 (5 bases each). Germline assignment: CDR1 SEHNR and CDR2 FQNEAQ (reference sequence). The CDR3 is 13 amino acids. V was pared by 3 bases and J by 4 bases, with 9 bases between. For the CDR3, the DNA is TGTGCCAGCAGCTTTTGGGACCGAGAGACCCAGTACTTC. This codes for CASSFWDRETQYF. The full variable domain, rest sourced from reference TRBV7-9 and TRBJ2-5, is DTGVSQNPRHKITKRGQNVTFRCDPISEHNRLYWYRQTLGQGPEFLTYFQNEAQLEKSRLLSDRFSAERPKGSFSTLEIQRTEQGDSAMYLCASSFWDRETQYFGPGTRLLVL.

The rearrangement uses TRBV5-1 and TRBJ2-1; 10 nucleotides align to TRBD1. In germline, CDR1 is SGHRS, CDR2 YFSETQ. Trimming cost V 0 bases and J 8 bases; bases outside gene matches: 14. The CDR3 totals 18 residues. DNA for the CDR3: TGCGCCAGCAGCTTGGACGCCCTGTGGACAGGGGGGAACCATGAGCAGTTCTTC. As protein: CASSLDALWTGGNHEQFF.

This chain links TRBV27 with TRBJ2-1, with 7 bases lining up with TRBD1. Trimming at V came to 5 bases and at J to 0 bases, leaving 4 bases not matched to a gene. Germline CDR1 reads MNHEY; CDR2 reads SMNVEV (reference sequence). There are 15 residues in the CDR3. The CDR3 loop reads CASSTGASSYNEQFF. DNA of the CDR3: TGTGCCAGCAGTACAGGGGCGAGCTCCTACAATGAGCAGTTCTTC.

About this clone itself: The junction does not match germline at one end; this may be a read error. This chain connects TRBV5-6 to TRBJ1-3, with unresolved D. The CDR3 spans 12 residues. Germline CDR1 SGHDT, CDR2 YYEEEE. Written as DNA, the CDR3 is TGTGCCAGCAGCTTGGGTGGACACACCATATATTTT. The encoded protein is CASSLGGHTIYF. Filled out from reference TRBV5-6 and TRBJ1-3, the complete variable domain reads DAGVTQSPTHLIKTRGQQVTLRCSPKSGHDTVSWYQQALGQGPQFIFQYYEEEERQRGNFPDRFSGHQFPNYSSELNVNALLLGDSALYLCASSLGGHTIYFGEGSWLTVV.

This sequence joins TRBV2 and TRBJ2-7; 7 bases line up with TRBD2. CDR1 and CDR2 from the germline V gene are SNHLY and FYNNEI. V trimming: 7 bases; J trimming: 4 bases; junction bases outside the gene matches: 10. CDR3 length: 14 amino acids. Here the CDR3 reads CASKSRTSWYEQYF. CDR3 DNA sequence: TGTGCCAGCAAAAGCAGGACTAGTTGGTACGAGCAGTACTTC.

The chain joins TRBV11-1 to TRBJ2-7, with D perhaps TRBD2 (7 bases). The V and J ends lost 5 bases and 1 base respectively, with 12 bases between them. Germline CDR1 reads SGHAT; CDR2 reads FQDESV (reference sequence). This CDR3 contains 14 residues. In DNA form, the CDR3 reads TGTGCCAGCAGCCCAAGGGGGGGGTCCTACGAGCAGTACTTC. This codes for CASSPRGGSYEQYF.

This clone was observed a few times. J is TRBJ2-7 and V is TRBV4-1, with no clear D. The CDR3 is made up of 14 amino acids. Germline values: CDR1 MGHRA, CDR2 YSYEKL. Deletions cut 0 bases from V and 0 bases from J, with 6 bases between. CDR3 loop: CASSQEGSSYEQYF. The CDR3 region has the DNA TGCGCCAGCAGCCAAGAGGGGTCCTCCTACGAGCAGTACTTC.

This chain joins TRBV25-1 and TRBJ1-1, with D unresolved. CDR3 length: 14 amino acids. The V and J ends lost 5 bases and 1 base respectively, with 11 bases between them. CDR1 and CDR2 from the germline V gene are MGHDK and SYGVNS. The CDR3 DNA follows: TGTGCCAGCAGTAGCGGGGAGGGGAACACTGAAGCTTTCTTT. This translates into CASSSGEGNTEAFF.

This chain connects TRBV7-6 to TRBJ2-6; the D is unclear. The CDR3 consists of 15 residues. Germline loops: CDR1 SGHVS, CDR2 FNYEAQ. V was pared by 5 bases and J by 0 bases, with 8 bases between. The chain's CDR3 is CASSDRFSGANVLTF. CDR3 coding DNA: TGTGCCAGCAGCGACCGATTCTCTGGGGCCAACGTCCTGACTTTC.

The CDR3 nucleotides are TGTGCCAGCAGCGTAGCGGGGGGCACTAGCACAGATACGCAGTATTTT. Encoded protein: CASSVAGGTSTDTQYF. This chain uses TRBV9 with TRBJ2-3, with D possibly matching TRBD2 (7 bases). CDR1 is SGDLS, CDR2 YYNGEE, per germline. This CDR3 is built from 16 residues. Trimming took 0 bases from V and 0 from J, leaving 11 bases between them.

The CDR3, as DNA: TGTGCCAGCAGTTACTCCGGTGATCAGCCCCAGCATTTT. Its protein is CASSYSGDQPQHF. V gene TRBV6-5 combines with J gene TRBJ1-5; no definite D call. Germline values: CDR1 MNHEY, CDR2 SVGAGI. Trimming removed 0 bases from V and 5 bases from J, with 5 bases in between. The CDR3 consists of 13 residues.

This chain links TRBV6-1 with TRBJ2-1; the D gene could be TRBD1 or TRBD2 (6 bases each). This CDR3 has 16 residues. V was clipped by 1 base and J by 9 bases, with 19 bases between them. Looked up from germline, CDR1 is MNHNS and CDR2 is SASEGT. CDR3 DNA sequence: TGTGCCAGCAGTGAAGAGCCCTTTCAAGGGGGGCTTGAGCAGTTCTTC. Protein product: CASSEEPFQGGLEQFF.

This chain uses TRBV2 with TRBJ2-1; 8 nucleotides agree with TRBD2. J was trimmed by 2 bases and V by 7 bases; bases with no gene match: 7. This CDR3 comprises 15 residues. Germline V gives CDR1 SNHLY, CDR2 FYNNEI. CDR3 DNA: TGTGCCAGCACCGAATCGGGGGGGACCTACAATGAGCAGTTCTTC. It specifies CASTESGGTYNEQFF.